The clone carrying this T cell receptor beta chain has at least ten counts. Germline CDR1 MNHEY, CDR2 SVGAGI. V lost 5 bases and J lost 8, with 9 bases in between. The CDR3 loop spans 12 amino acids. RNA transcripts served as template for amplifying TCR beta CDR3 sequences. RT-PCR was first run with HTBI primers, then multiplex PCR in a second round. TCRdb reanalysed the multiplex PCR reads using MiXCR and keeps one entry per CDR3 protein. The sample lists roughly 1.1 million distinct CDR3 sequences, less than 45% seen once, with 11% in the top ten. Thyroid ultrasound, orbital computed tomography, TRAb, serum thyroxine and clinical symptoms formed the basis of diagnosis. This entry comes from a study of Graves' ophthalmopathy and Graves' hyperthyroidism.

The receptor was derived from an adult man with Graves' hyperthyroidism. Material: peripheral blood or thyroid tissue (not recorded which). This chain connects TRBV6-5 to TRBJ1-4; the D is unclear. Here the CDR3 DNA reads TGTGCCAGCAGTCACGGACGAGAAAAACTGTTTTTT. Encoded protein: CASSHGREKLFF.